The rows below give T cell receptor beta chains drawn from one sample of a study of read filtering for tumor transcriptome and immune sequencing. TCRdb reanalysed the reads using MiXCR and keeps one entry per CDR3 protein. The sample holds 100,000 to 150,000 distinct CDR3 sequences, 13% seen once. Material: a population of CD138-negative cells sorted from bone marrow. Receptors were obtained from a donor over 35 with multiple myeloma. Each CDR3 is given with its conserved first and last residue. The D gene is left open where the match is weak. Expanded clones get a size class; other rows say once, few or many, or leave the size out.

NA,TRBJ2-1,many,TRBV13,CASSFGRELNEQFF,TGTGCCAGCAGCTTCGGCAGGGAATTGAATGAGCAGTTCTTC
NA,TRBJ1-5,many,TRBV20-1,CSALQGPYQPQHF,TGCAGTGCTCTACAGGGCCCGTATCAGCCCCAGCATTTT
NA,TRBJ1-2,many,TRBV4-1,CASSQDPQVLNGYTF,TGCGCCAGCAGCCAAGACCCACAGGTGCTCAATGGCTACACCTTC
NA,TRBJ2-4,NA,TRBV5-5,CASSFSRGTRANIQYF,TGTGCCAGCAGCTTCTCCCGGGGCACGAGGGCAAACATTCAGTACTTC
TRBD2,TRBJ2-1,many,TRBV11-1,CASSLAPLLAGDDNEQFF,TGTGCCAGCAGCTTAGCCCCCCTACTAGCGGGAGACGACAATGAGCAGTTCTTC
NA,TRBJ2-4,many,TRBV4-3,CASSPRLGANIQYF,TGCGCCAGCAGCCCACGACTCGGAGCAAACATTCAGTACTTC
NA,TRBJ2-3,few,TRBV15,CATSRRDSYLPTDTQYF,TGTGCCACCAGCAGAAGGGACTCCTACCTCCCCACAGATACGCAGTATTTT
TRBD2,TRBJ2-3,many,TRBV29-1,CSVEDPRTSGSRDTQYF,TGCAGCGTTGAAGATCCGAGGACTAGCGGGAGCAGGGATACGCAGTATTTT
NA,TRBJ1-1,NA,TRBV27,CASSLGLNTGAFF,TGTGCCAGCAGTTTAGGCCTGAACACTGGAGCTTTCTTT
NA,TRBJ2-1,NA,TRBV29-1,CSGTNGYNEQFF,TGCAGCGGGACTAACGGGTACAATGAGCAGTTCTTC
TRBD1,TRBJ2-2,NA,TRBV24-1,CATSDFVTGGFGELFF,TGTGCCACCAGTGATTTCGTGACAGGGGGCTTCGGGGAGCTGTTTTTT
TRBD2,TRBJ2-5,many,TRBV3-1,CASSQVAAGGQETQYF,TGTGCCAGCAGCCAAGTCGCAGCGGGAGGACAAGAGACCCAGTACTTC
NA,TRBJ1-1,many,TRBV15,CATSRGEGGGTEAFF,TGTGCCACCAGCAGAGGGGAGGGAGGGGGCACTGAAGCTTTCTTT
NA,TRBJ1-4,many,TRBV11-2,CASSLSGLGGGEKLFF,TGTGCCAGCAGCCTATCAGGTTTGGGCGGTGGTGAAAAACTGTTTTTT
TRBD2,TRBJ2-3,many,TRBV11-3,CASSLDGRLKTSTDTQYF,TGTGCCAGCAGCTTAGACGGGAGGCTCAAAACTAGCACAGATACGCAGTATTTT
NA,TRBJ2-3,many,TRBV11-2,CASSHLPRGTDTQYF,TGTGCCAGCAGCCATCTCCCCAGGGGCACAGATACGCAGTATTTT
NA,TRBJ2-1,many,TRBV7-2,CASSLASGLTYNEQFF,TGTGCCAGCAGCTTAGCTAGCGGTCTTACTTACAATGAGCAGTTCTTC
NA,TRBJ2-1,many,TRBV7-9,CASSWAGGEQFF,TGTGCCAGCAGCTGGGCTGGAGGGGAGCAGTTCTTC
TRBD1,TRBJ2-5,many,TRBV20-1,CSGGTGEETQYF,TGCAGTGGGGGGACAGGGGAAGAGACCCAGTACTTC
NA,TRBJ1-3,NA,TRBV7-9,CASSLRESSGNTIYF,TGTGCCAGCAGCTTAAGGGAATCTTCTGGAAACACCATATATTTT
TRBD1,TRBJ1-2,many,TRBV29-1,CSGTGTFYGYTF,TGCAGCGGGACAGGCACCTTCTATGGCTACACCTTC
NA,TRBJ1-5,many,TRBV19,CASHEGNQPQHF,TGTGCCAGTCACGAAGGCAATCAGCCCCAGCATTTT
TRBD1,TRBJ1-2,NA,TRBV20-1,CSAREVPGQGDGYTF,TGCAGTGCTAGAGAGGTCCCGGGACAGGGGGATGGCTACACCTTC
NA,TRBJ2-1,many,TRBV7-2,CASSRPDNEQFF,TGTGCCAGCAGCCGGCCAGACAATGAGCAGTTCTTC
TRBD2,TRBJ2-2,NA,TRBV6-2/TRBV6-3,CAASGNTGELFF,TGCGCGGCTAGCGGGAACACCGGGGAGCTGTTTTTT
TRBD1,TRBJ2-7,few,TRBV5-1,CASSITGTGEYEQYF,TGCGCCAGCAGCATAACCGGGACAGGGGAATACGAGCAGTACTTC
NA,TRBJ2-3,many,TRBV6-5,CASSYSQAAWWPDTQYF,TGTGCCAGCAGTTACTCCCAGGCGGCGTGGTGGCCAGATACGCAGTATTTT